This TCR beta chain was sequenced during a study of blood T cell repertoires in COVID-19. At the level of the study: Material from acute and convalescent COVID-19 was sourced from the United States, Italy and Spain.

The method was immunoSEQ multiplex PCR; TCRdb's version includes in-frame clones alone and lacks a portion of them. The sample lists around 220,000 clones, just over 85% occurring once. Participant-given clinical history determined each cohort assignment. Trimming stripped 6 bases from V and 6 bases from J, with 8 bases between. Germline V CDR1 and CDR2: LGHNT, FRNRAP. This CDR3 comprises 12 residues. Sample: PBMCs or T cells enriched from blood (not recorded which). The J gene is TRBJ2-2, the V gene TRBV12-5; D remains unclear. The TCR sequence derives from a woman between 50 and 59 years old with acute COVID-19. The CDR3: CASGSGAGELFF. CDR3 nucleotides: TGTGCTAGTGGATCAGGTGCCGGGGAGCTGTTTTTT.